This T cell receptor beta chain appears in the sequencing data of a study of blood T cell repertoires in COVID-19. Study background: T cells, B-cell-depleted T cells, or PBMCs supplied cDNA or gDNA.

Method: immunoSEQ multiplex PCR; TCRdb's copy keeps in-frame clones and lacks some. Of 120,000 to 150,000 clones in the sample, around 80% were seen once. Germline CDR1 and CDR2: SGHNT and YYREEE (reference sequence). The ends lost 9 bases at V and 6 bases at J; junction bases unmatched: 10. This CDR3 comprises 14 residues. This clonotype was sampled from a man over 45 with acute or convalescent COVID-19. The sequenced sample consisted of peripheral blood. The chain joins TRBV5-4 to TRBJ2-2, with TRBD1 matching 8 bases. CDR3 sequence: CATFRTGQAGELFF. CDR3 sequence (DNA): TGTGCCACATTCCGGACAGGGCAGGCCGGGGAGCTGTTTTTT.